This T cell receptor (beta chain) derives from a study of blood T cell repertoires in COVID-19 (dated by TCRdb to about 2020). Notes on the research overall: Collaborator samples came from the United States, Italy and Spain and covered acute and convalescent phases of COVID-19. A de-identified subject ID, COVID-19 status, age in years and sex were almost always included in the sample metadata. Where available, HLA class I and class II types were taken from metadata supplied by the sample provider and were not determined by assay-based typing. The samples were drawn from the first 160 participants of the ongoing ImmuneRACE study and from under 1,500 subjects provided by 6 global collaborators. Deeply sampled blood TCRbeta repertoires from subjects exposed to, actively infected with, or recovered from COVID-19 were included in the dataset. The material from the prospective study consisted of cDNA or gDNA derived from T cells, B-cell-depleted T cells, or PBMCs. The repertoires were released in a freely available public database meant as a resource for research on the immune response to SARS-CoV-2. Broader findings and caveats from the paper: The amount of clinical and demographic metadata varied by source and participant and was provided uncurated.

The collaborating institutions used their own protocols to collect whole blood in K2EDTA tubes. For TCRbeta analysis, collaborators shipped samples as frozen whole blood, isolated PBMCs, or DNA extracted from either of those sample types. Details on this clone: There is no known antigen for this receptor. Base qualities are not provided; no much larger clone lies one nucleotide away.

The immunoSEQ Assay, a bias-controlled multiplex PCR, was used to amplify TCRbeta CDR3 regions from genomic DNA. The paper's data handling went like this. The number of nucleated cells in each sample was estimated by amplification of reference gene primers within the assay. To quantify the absolute abundance of each unique TCRbeta CDR3 rearrangement, sequence reads were collapsed and filtered. For each sample, productive Simpson clonality was calculated as the square root of Simpson's diversity index across productive rearrangements. Held by TCRdb, this immuneACCESS table contains in-frame sequences only and omits some clones. Under half of the omission traces to an unresolved V gene where checked; the cause of the rest is unknown. V and J calls and clone size are as listed in that table; D and trimming were resolved from the DNA. Recorded for this sample are 85,000 or so clones; roughly 95% of them occurred a single time. The leading ten clones occupy about 4.7% of the sample.

Sequencing was carried out using peripheral blood. This TCR was sampled from a human donor with active COVID-19. The donor label of this sample is uncertain.

Here is the DNA: TGCGCCAGCAGCTTGACGCCAGGGCCTGGGGCCGAAAAACTGTTTTTT. This yields the protein CASSLTPGPGAEKLFF. Rearrangement joined TRBV5-1 to TRBJ1-4; the D segment could be TRBD1, given 5 matching bases. V is shortened by 1 base, J by 8 bases, and the region joining them spans 18 bases. The CDR3 sequence holds 16 residues, the cysteine and phenylalanine included. Solely the CDR3 DNA is kept, with 48 bases framed from the first base. CDR1 and CDR2, looked up from the germline V gene, are SGHRS and YFSETQ.